These T cell receptor beta chains were read from a single sample in a study of blood T cell repertoires in COVID-19. The assay was immunoSEQ multiplex PCR, and TCRdb's table has in-frame clones only and misses some. The table records 30,000 to 40,000 clones, 90% of them present only once. What was sequenced was peripheral blood. The receptor source for this set is a man aged 60 to 69 with active or convalescent COVID-19. Each CDR3 is given with its conserved first and last residue. A D gene is named only where the DNA matches it firmly. Size is stated for part of the rows, as once, few or many counts, or as a class when the clone is expanded.

d_call j_call v_call clone_size cdr3_nt cdr3_aa
TRBD1 TRBJ1-6 TRBV28 few TGTGCCAGCAGTTTAAGGGACAGGGGGTGGAATTCACCCCTCCACTTT CASSLRDRGWNSPLHF
. TRBJ2-3 TRBV5-1 . TGCGCCAGCAGCTTGGTAGCCCGACTGTTGGGGAGAACAGATACGCAGTATTTT CASSLVARLLGRTDTQYF
. TRBJ2-7 TRBV2 . TGTGCCAGCAGTGAAATCTCCCTCTACGAGCAGTACTTC CASSEISLYEQYF
TRBD2 TRBJ2-3 TRBV3-1/TRBV3-2 . TGTGCCAGCAGCCTTAAAAAGACGGCTAGCGGGGGAGGTGATACGCAGTATTTT CASSLKKTASGGGDTQYF
. TRBJ2-5 TRBV18 . TGTGCCAGCTCACCTACACAAGAGACCCAGTACTTC CASSPTQETQYF
. TRBJ2-7 TRBV6-2/TRBV6-3 . TGTGCCAGCAGCCCCCGACAGTACTACGAGCAGTACTTC CASSPRQYYEQYF
TRBD1 TRBJ2-7 TRBV27 . TGTGCCAGCATAATGAGGCCGGGACAGGGGAACCACGAGCAGTACTTC CASIMRPGQGNHEQYF
. TRBJ2-1 TRBV10-3 . TGTGCCATCGGCAACCCGGAGGGCCCAGGCAATGAGCAGTTCTTC CAIGNPEGPGNEQFF
. TRBJ1-1 TRBV7-2 . TGTGCCAGCAGCTATGGTGGGGGGGGTGACACTGAAGCTTTCTTT CASSYGGGGDTEAFF
TRBD1 TRBJ1-1 TRBV27 . TGTGCCAGCAGTTTCGGTCCTTCCAGGGGGCACACTGAAGCTTTCTTT CASSFGPSRGHTEAFF
TRBD2 TRBJ2-1 TRBV28 . TGTGCCAGCCTACTTTTACGCGGACTAGCGGGAAGTATAACCTACAATGAGCAGTTCTTC CASLLLRGLAGSITYNEQFF
. TRBJ1-3 TRBV3-1/TRBV3-2 . TGTGCCAGCAGCTCCGGACAGTTCTCTGGAAACACCATATATTTT CASSSGQFSGNTIYF
. TRBJ2-7 TRBV10-2 . TGCGCCAGCAGTGAAGAGGGCTGGTGGTCCTACGAGCAGTACTTC CASSEEGWWSYEQYF
TRBD2 TRBJ2-1 TRBV7-2 . TGTGCCAGCAGCTTAGGCGGGAGGGGAGACAATGAGCAGTTCTTC CASSLGGRGDNEQFF
. TRBJ2-3 TRBV10-3 . TGTGCCATCAGCCGAGCCCTAGATACGCAGTATTTT CAISRALDTQYF
TRBD1 TRBJ1-1 TRBV5-8 . TGTGCCAGCAGCGAGATGACAGGGTTTAATGTGAACACTGAAGCTTTCTTT CASSEMTGFNVNTEAFF
TRBD1 TRBJ1-2 TRBV5-4 . TGTGCCAGCAGTCCGGACAGGGACTATGGCTACACCTTC CASSPDRDYGYTF
TRBD2 TRBJ2-2 TRBV5-1 . TGCGCCAGCAGCTTGGCGGCCGGGACGCGAGCGGGAGGGTACACCGGGGAGCTGTTTTTT CASSLAAGTRAGGYTGELFF
. TRBJ2-5 TRBV7-9 . TGTGCCAGCAGCTTAGTTTCATACCAAGAGACCCAGTACTTC CASSLVSYQETQYF
TRBD2 TRBJ2-3 TRBV20-1 few TGCAGTGCTAGTTGGGGCGGGGGATTCACAGATACGCAGTATTTT CSASWGGGFTDTQYF
. TRBJ2-3 TRBV5-4 . TGTGCCAGCAGCTTGGCACCGACTAGCACAGATACGCAGTATTTT CASSLAPTSTDTQYF
TRBD1 TRBJ2-1 TRBV7-2 . TGTGCCAGCACCCCACGGGGACAGGGATACAATGAGCAGTTCTTC CASTPRGQGYNEQFF
. TRBJ2-3 TRBV5-1 . TGCGCCAGCAGCTCGGGGGGCCCAGAAGGTACGCAGTATTTT CASSSGGPEGTQYF
TRBD2 TRBJ2-5 TRBV2 . TGTGCCAGCAGTGACTTGGGCGGGAGAGCCGAGACCCAGTACTTC CASSDLGGRAETQYF
. TRBJ2-2 TRBV29-1 . TGCAGCGTTGACAGGGGAAACACCGGGGAGCTGTTTTTT CSVDRGNTGELFF
TRBD2 TRBJ2-1 TRBV5-1 . TGCGCCAGCAGCTTTCAAGCGGGGGCTTACAATGAGCAGTTCTTC CASSFQAGAYNEQFF
. TRBJ1-2 TRBV3-1/TRBV3-2 . TGTGCCAGCAGCCAAGACGGCCGGGGAAAGGGAGGAAACTATGGCTACACCTTC CASSQDGRGKGGNYGYTF
TRBD1 TRBJ2-5 TRBV11-3 . TGTGCCAGCAGCTTAGGACAGGGAGTGAGGGAGACCCAGTACTTC CASSLGQGVRETQYF
. TRBJ1-2 TRBV28 . TGTGCCAGCAGTTCCCCACAGGGAACTAAAAGCTACACCTTC CASSSPQGTKSYTF
TRBD1 TRBJ1-4 TRBV30 . TGTGCCTGGAGTAAAAGGACAGGAGTTAATGAAAAACTGTTTTTT CAWSKRTGVNEKLFF
TRBD2 TRBJ2-7 TRBV29-1 . TGCAGCGTGAGACGAGGGGGGACTAGCGGGGCCGTCTCCTACGAGCAGTACTTC CSVRRGGTSGAVSYEQYF
TRBD1 TRBJ2-5 TRBV5-1 . TGCGCCAGCACCCCCCAAGGACAGGGGGAGACCCAGTACTTC CASTPQGQGETQYF
TRBD2 TRBJ2-7 TRBV6-2/TRBV6-3 . TGTGCCAGCAGCCTAGCGGGAGAATTCTACGAGCAGTACTTC CASSLAGEFYEQYF
. TRBJ2-3 TRBV5-6 . TGTGCCAGCAGCGTCGCAGGGTCAGGTTATACGCAGTATTTT CASSVAGSGYTQYF
TRBD1 TRBJ1-2 TRBV11-2 . TGTGCCAGCAGCCTGCGTGAGGGGGCTTTATATGGCTACACCTTC CASSLREGALYGYTF
TRBD1 TRBJ2-2 TRBV5-1 . TGCGCCAGCAGCTTGGACAGGACAGGGCGCACGAACACCGGGGAGCTGTTTTTT CASSLDRTGRTNTGELFF
TRBD2 TRBJ2-7 TRBV5-4 . TGTGCCAGCAGCTTGGCCACTAGCGGGAGGAGCTCCTACGAGCAGTACTTC CASSLATSGRSSYEQYF
. TRBJ2-6 TRBV27 . TGTGCCAGCAGATACAATCCCTCTGGGGCCAACGTCCTGACTTTC CASRYNPSGANVLTF
TRBD1 TRBJ2-3 TRBV9 . TGTGCCAGCAGCGAGACAGGGGGCACAGATACGCAGTATTTT CASSETGGTDTQYF
TRBD1 TRBJ1-4 TRBV19 . TGTGCCAGTAGGACAGGGATAATGACGACTAATGAAAAACTGTTTTTT CASRTGIMTTNEKLFF
TRBD1 TRBJ2-7 TRBV28 . TGTGCCAGCAGTTTAGCACAGGGGGTTTCATACGAGCAGTACTTC CASSLAQGVSYEQYF
. TRBJ1-1 TRBV2 . TGTGCCAGCATACTTTACAGGGTAGGGAACACTGAAGCTTTCTTT CASILYRVGNTEAFF
TRBD1 TRBJ2-7 TRBV27 . TGTGCCAGCAGTTTGGACAGGGGGACATACGAGCAGTACTTC CASSLDRGTYEQYF
TRBD2 TRBJ2-1 TRBV12-5 . TGTGCTAGTGGTTTGGAATCCCAAGCGGGAGCTTGGAATGAGCAGTTCTTC CASGLESQAGAWNEQFF
. TRBJ2-5 TRBV19 once TGTGCCAGTTCGTCTGGCGCGGAAGAGACCCAGTACTTC CASSSGAEETQYF
TRBD1 TRBJ1-5 TRBV5-1 few TGCGCCAGCAGCTACGGACAGGGGGGACAGCCCCAGCATTTT CASSYGQGGQPQHF
TRBD1 TRBJ2-7 TRBV19 . TGTGCCAGTATAGCAGGACAGGGTTTACCCAGCTCCTACGAGCAGTACTTC CASIAGQGLPSSYEQYF
. TRBJ2-1 TRBV9 . TGTGCCAGCAGTGACACCGACAATGAGCAGTTCTTC CASSDTDNEQFF
TRBD2 TRBJ2-2 TRBV2 . TGTGCCAGCAGTGATTGGTCTAGCGGGAGGGCCGGCACCGGGGAGCTGTTTTTT CASSDWSSGRAGTGELFF
TRBD1 TRBJ1-2 TRBV5-1 . TGCGCCAGCAGCCCGGACAGGGTCTTCTATGGCTACACCTTC CASSPDRVFYGYTF
TRBD1 TRBJ1-6 TRBV18 few TGTGCCAGCTCAGGGACAGATAATTCACCCCTCCACTTT CASSGTDNSPLHF
. TRBJ2-5 TRBV5-6 once TGTGCCAGCGTAGCGAGGCAAGAGACCCAGTACTTC CASVARQETQYF
TRBD1 TRBJ2-2 TRBV15 . TGTGCCACCAGCAGAGACACAACGAACTCCGGGACAGGGGCTGCCGGGGAGCTGTTTTTT CATSRDTTNSGTGAAGELFF
TRBD1 TRBJ2-7 TRBV27 . TGTGCCAGCAGTCTAAATGGACAGGGGGCCCACGAGCAGTACTTC CASSLNGQGAHEQYF
TRBD1 TRBJ1-6 TRBV3-1/TRBV3-2 . TGTGCCAGCAGCCAATCCCCGGGACAGCGCGATTCACCCCTCCACTTT CASSQSPGQRDSPLHF